A single sample is the source of the 24 T cell receptor beta chains below, sequenced in a study of T-cell reconstitution after alpha-beta-depleted transplantation in children. Using unique molecular identifiers, the investigators prepared the TCRbeta library. TCRdb ran MiXCR on the PCR reads and lists one entry per CDR3 protein. The table has several thousand distinct CDR3 sequences, 5.3% seen once. The material sequenced was PBMCs, mostly from graft donor cells, taken 180 days after TCRalphabeta/CD19-depleted stem cell transplant. These TCRs come from a child less than two years old who had a stem cell transplant for acute myeloid leukemia, so the T cells may come from the graft donor.

In its sample, this clonotype was seen many times. This chain connects TRBV6-2 or TRBV6-3 to TRBJ2-5; no firm D call. Germline assignment: CDR1 MNHEY and CDR2 SVGEGT. The CDR3 consists of 13 residues. Trimming took 7 bases from V and 1 from J, leaving 10 bases between them. This chain's CDR3 is CASTRPPQETQYF. The CDR3 DNA sequence: TGTGCCAGCACCCGCCCCCCCCAAGAGACCCAGTACTTC.

This clonotype was seen ten or more times. The rearrangement uses TRBV28 and TRBJ2-4; D remains unclear. Trimming removed 4 bases at V and 2 bases at J, with 21 bases between. Germline CDR1 MDHEN, CDR2 SYDVKM. This CDR3 is built from 18 residues. Here the CDR3 reads CASSSPPQSTFTKNIQYF. In DNA form, the CDR3 reads TGTGCCAGCAGTTCCCCCCCCCAATCAACATTTACCAAAAACATTCAGTACTTC.

This clonotype has a count of ten or more. This chain uses TRBV5-1 with TRBJ2-3, with 13 bases matching TRBD2. CDR1 and CDR2 (germline): SGHRS, YFSETQ. J was trimmed by 1 base and V by 4 bases; bases with no gene match: 3. This CDR3 is 16 amino acids long. The DNA of the CDR3 is TGCGCCAGCAGCCCCGGACTAGCGGGGGGCACAGATACGCAGTATTTT. Translating it yields CASSPGLAGGTDTQYF.

This clonotype was detected only a few times. The J gene is TRBJ1-3, the V gene TRBV11-3; D is perhaps TRBD1 (6 bases). CDR1 is SGHNT, CDR2 YENEEA, per germline. CDR3 length equals 13 residues. The V and J ends lost 5 bases and 4 bases respectively, with 9 bases between them. The CDR3 DNA reads as TGTGCCAGCAGCGGCGACAGGGGAAACACCATATATTTT. Amino acids: CASSGDRGNTIYF.

This clonotype has a count of ten or more. This chain joins TRBV27 and TRBJ2-4; D call uncertain. The ends were cut back, 1 base at V and 1 base at J, with 11 bases in the middle. Germline V gene sequence: CDR1 MNHEY, CDR2 SMNVEV (reference sequence). The CDR3 covers 16 residues. The CDR3 region has the DNA TGTGCCAGCAGTTTATTAGGGCCTCCGGCCAAAAACATTCAGTACTTC. This translates into CASSLLGPPAKNIQYF.

The sample holds many counts of this clonotype. This chain uses TRBV7-9 with TRBJ2-1; 15 bases align to TRBD2. This CDR3 region has 18 residues. V was clipped by 5 bases and J by 10 bases; unmatched bases: 15. Germline lookup yields CDR1 SEHNR and CDR2 FQNEAQ (reference sequence). The CDR3 DNA reads TGTGCCAGCAGCCCAGGACTAGCGGGAGGGTCCGGACTAATCGAGCAGTTCTTC. The encoded protein is CASSPGLAGGSGLIEQFF.

At least ten counts were recorded for this clonotype. J is TRBJ1-2 and V is TRBV28, with D possibly being TRBD1 (5 bases). Trimming pared 2 bases from V and 3 bases from J, leaving 25 bases between. There are 19 residues in the CDR3. CDR1 is MDHEN, CDR2 SYDVKM, per germline. CDR3 residues: CASSLLYNLVRDVDYGYTF. CDR3 nucleotides: TGTGCCAGCAGTTTACTTTACAATCTGGTTAGGGACGTAGACTATGGCTACACCTTC.

There are many counts of this clonotype. The CDR3 spells CASRVVDVPYGYTF. In DNA, the CDR3 is TGTGCCAGCAGGGTTGTCGACGTTCCCTATGGCTACACCTTC. V is TRBV6-5 and J is TRBJ1-2; D gene ambiguous. The CDR3 covers 14 residues. The germline V and J ends were trimmed by 6 bases and 4 bases, with 15 bases remaining between them. From germline, CDR1 is MNHEY and CDR2 SVGAGI.

This clonotype was detected ten times or more. CDR3 sequence (DNA): TGTGCCAGCAGCCAAAGGACAGTTTCTTTTTCCTCCGGGGAGCTGTTTTTT. This sequence encodes CASSQRTVSFSSGELFF. This sequence joins TRBV3-1 and TRBJ2-2, with a tentative D call TRBD1 (6 bases). V was clipped by 2 bases and J by 6 bases, with 19 bases between them. Germline CDR1 reads LGHDT; CDR2 reads YNNKEL (reference sequence). This CDR3 is built from 17 residues.

By sample fraction, this clonotype is large. The V gene is TRBV27, the J gene TRBJ2-5, with D hard to call. This CDR3 region has 13 residues. Germline CDR1 MNHEY, CDR2 SMNVEV (reference sequence). The V end was cut by 6 bases, the J end by 5 bases, with 13 bases between. CDR3 in DNA: TGTGCCAGCAGCCTCCCGGATGGGGAGACCCAGTACTTC. Translated: CASSLPDGETQYF.

This clonotype has a count of ten or more. V usage is TRBV6-5 and J usage is TRBJ2-4; 11 positions agree with TRBD1. With 4 bases clipped from V and 4 bases from J, the junction kept 3 bases outside the gene matches. This CDR3 has 15 residues. Germline CDR1 reads MNHEY; CDR2 reads SVGAGI. The CDR3 DNA reads as TGTGCCAGCAGTTTCGGGACAGGGGGTAAAAACATTCAGTACTTC. Encoded protein: CASSFGTGGKNIQYF.

This clonotype was detected many times. The V gene is TRBV20-1, the J gene TRBJ2-7; 9 nucleotides match TRBD1. CDR3 length: 15 amino acids. Per germline, CDR1 DFQATT and CDR2 SNEGSKA (reference sequence). The trim removed 3 bases at V and 1 base at J, leaving 7 bases unmatched. The CDR3 DNA sequence: TGCAGTGCTAGTTCCCCGGGACAGGGATCCTACGAGCAGTACTTC. As protein: CSASSPGQGSYEQYF.

This clonotype was counted many times. CDR3 sequence (DNA): TGTGCCAGCAGCCAACGCGCGGTGGTTGAAAAACTGTTTTTT. The encoded protein is CASSQRAVVEKLFF. The rearrangement links TRBV7-9 to TRBJ1-4, with D hard to call. Germline values: CDR1 SEHNR, CDR2 FQNEAQ (reference sequence). The CDR3 consists of 14 residues. V was cut by 5 bases and J by 7 bases, with 14 bases left in between.

This clonotype was picked up many times. The V gene is TRBV18, the J gene TRBJ2-7; TRBD1 agrees at 7 bases. The CDR3 totals 13 residues. Germline V gene data show CDR1 as KGHSH and CDR2 as LQKENI. With V trimmed by 5 bases and J by 6 bases, 7 bases remained unmatched. The CDR3 sequence: CASSTEQGIEQYF. For the CDR3, the DNA is TGTGCCAGCTCAACGGAACAGGGGATCGAGCAGTACTTC.

On this clonotype itself: A read error may be the cause here, since a much bigger clone is one base away. This rearrangement joins TRBV7-9 to TRBJ2-1; D remains ambiguous. This CDR3 is 15 amino acids long. Germline values: CDR1 SEHNR, CDR2 FQNEAQ (reference sequence). The ends were cut back, 1 base at V and 0 bases at J, with 7 bases in the middle. The CDR3 spells CASSLGCVSYNEQFF. As DNA, the CDR3 is TGTGCCAGCAGCTTAGGGTGCGTCTCCTACAATGAGCAGTTCTTC.

In this sample, this clonotype turned up many times. The chain joins TRBV5-1 to TRBJ2-5; D is perhaps TRBD1 (5 bases). CDR3 size: 12 residues. Germline lookup yields CDR1 SGHRS and CDR2 YFSETQ. Trimming left V 5 bases short and J 4 bases short, with 9 bases between. This CDR3 reads CASRRGRETQYF. CDR3 coding DNA: TGCGCCAGCAGAAGGGGCCGAGAGACCCAGTACTTC.

This clonotype is classed as large. The J gene is TRBJ1-1, the V gene TRBV29-1; no firm D call. From germline, CDR1 is SQVTM and CDR2 ANQGSEA. Trimming stripped 4 bases from V and 4 bases from J, with 10 bases between. This CDR3 is 12 amino acids long. CDR3 sequence (DNA): TGCAGCGTTGTTAGCGGTGTCACTGAAGCTTTCTTT. Residues: CSVVSGVTEAFF.

By share, this clonotype counts as medium-sized. The J gene is TRBJ2-1, the V gene TRBV5-4; unclear D gene. Germline assignment: CDR1 SGHNT and CDR2 YYREEE (reference sequence). Trimming removed 4 bases from V and 5 bases from J, with 13 bases in between. The CDR3 has 14 amino acids. The CDR3 loop is CASSPVPWDNEQFF. CDR3 nucleotides: TGTGCCAGCAGCCCCGTTCCTTGGGACAATGAGCAGTTCTTC.

This clonotype has ten or more counts. The chain employs TRBV18 and TRBJ2-7; tentatively, D is TRBD1 (5 bases). CDR1 and CDR2 from the germline V gene are KGHSH and LQKENI. The V end lost 2 bases, the J end lost 7 bases, and 18 bases lay between the germline ends. This CDR3 is 15 amino acids long. The CDR3 nucleotides are TGTGCCAGCTCACCATCGACAGAGTCCTCTATAGAGCAGTACTTC. As protein: CASSPSTESSIEQYF.

Within the sample, this clonotype is medium-sized. The V and J genes are TRBV20-1 and TRBJ2-3; D is unclear. This CDR3 is built from 11 residues. Germline lookup yields CDR1 DFQATT and CDR2 SNEGSKA (reference sequence). Here the CDR3 reads CSGLLGDTQYF. The CDR3 DNA sequence: TGCAGCGGTCTCCTGGGAGATACGCAGTATTTT.

At least ten counts were recorded for this clonotype. The chain is built from TRBV7-9 and TRBJ1-5; D remains unclear. Germline lookup yields CDR1 SEHNR and CDR2 FQNEAQ (reference sequence). V lost 2 bases, J lost 0 bases, and 8 bases lay in between. This CDR3 has 15 amino acids. CDR3 nucleotides: TGTGCCAGCAGCTTAAAGGGTTCTAGCAATCAGCCCCAGCATTTT. As protein: CASSLKGSSNQPQHF.

This clonotype showed up many times. This chain uses TRBV20-1 with TRBJ2-1, with TRBD2 identical over 16 bases. Germline V gives CDR1 DFQATT, CDR2 SNEGSKA (reference sequence). The CDR3 is 16 residues long. The V gene end was trimmed by 0 bases and the J gene end by 9 bases; junction bases not matched to a gene: 5. The CDR3 coding sequence is TGCAGTGCTAGAGATTGGGGGACTAGCGGGAGGGGTGAGCAGTTCTTC. As protein: CSARDWGTSGRGEQFF.

This clonotype came up many times. This chain connects TRBV2 to TRBJ2-7; 7 nucleotides agree with TRBD1. V shed 4 bases, J shed 3 bases, and the junction held 6 bases outside the gene matches. This CDR3 spans 14 amino acids. Germline V gene data show CDR1 as SNHLY and CDR2 as FYNNEI. The CDR3 here is CASSAGTAGYEQYF. The CDR3 DNA sequence: TGTGCCAGCAGTGCCGGGACAGCCGGCTACGAGCAGTACTTC.

This clonotype was found many times. The chain links TRBV28 to TRBJ1-1, with D uncertain. This CDR3 spans 12 amino acids. In germline, CDR1 is MDHEN, CDR2 SYDVKM. The V gene lost 7 bases and the J gene lost 1 base, with 7 bases spanning the gap. CDR3 amino acids: CASKPTNTEAFF. CDR3 coding DNA: TGTGCCAGCAAACCGACGAACACTGAAGCTTTCTTT.